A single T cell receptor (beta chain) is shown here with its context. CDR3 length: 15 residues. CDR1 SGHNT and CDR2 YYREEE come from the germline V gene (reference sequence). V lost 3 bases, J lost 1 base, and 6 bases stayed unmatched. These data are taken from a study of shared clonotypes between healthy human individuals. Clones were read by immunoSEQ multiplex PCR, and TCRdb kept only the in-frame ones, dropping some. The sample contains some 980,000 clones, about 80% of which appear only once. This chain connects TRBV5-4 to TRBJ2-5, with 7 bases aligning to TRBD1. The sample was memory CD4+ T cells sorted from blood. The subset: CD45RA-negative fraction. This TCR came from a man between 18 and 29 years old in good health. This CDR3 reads CASSYSGQPQETQYF. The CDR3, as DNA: TGTGCCAGCAGCTATTCGGGACAGCCCCAAGAGACCCAGTACTTC.